This TCR beta chain was profiled in a study of molecular identifiers for immune sequencing clone quantification. CDR3 length equals 13 residues. V gave up 9 bases and J gave up 5 bases; unmatched junction bases: 9. The V gene's germline CDR1 is LNHDA and CDR2 SQIVND (reference sequence). TCRdb reprocessed the PCR reads via MiXCR and lists one record per CDR3 protein. Of about half a million distinct CDR3 sequences listed, roughly 24% were seen once; the top ten hold roughly 0.79%. The TCR originated in a human donor in good health. Some libraries in this study had Jurkat cell RNA spiked in. Specimen: naive CD8+ T cells from blood, with Jurkat cell RNA spiked in. As to subset: FACS-sorted CD8+CD4-CCR7+CD45RA+ naive T cells. V is TRBV19 and J is TRBJ1-1, with 7 bases matching TRBD1. The chain's CDR3 is CASSSGGQTEAFF. In nucleotides, the CDR3 is TGTGCCAGCTCGTCAGGGGGGCAAACTGAAGCTTTCTTT.